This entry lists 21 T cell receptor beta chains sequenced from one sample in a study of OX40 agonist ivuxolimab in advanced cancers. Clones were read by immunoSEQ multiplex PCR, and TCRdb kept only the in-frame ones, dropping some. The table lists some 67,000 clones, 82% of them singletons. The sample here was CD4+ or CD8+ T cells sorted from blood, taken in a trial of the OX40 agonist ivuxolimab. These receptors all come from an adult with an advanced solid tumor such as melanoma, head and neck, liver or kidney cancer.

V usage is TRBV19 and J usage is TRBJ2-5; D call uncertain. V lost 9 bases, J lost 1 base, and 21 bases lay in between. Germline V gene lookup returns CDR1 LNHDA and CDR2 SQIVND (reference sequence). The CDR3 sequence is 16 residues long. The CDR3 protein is CASALSHTWGQETQYF. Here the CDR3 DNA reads TGTGCCAGCGCCCTGTCTCACACTTGGGGCCAAGAGACCCAGTACTTC.

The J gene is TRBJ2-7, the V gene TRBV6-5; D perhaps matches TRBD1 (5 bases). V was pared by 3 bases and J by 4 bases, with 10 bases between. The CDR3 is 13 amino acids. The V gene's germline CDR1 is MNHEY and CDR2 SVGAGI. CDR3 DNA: TGTGCCAGCAGTTATTCTGGGGCTTACGAGCAGTACTTC. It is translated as CASSYSGAYEQYF.

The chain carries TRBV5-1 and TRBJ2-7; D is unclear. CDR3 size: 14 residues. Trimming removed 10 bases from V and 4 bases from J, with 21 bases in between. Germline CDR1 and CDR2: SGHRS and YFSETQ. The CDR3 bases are TGCGCCCGCGGCCGTCGATTCTTCCTATACGAGCAGTACGTC. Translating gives CARGRRFFLYEQYV.

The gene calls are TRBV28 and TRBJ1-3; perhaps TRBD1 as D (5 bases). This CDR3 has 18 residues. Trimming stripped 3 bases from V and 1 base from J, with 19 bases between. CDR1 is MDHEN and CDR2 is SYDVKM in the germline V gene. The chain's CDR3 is CASSLWDFAKTSGNTIYF. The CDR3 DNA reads TGTGCCAGCAGTTTGTGGGACTTCGCAAAAACGTCTGGAAACACCATATATTTT. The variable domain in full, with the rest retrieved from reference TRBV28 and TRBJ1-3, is DVKVTQSSRYLVKRTGEKVFLECVQDMDHENMFWYRQDPGLGLRLIYFSYDVKMKEKGDIPEGYSVSREKKERFSLILESASTNQTSMYLCASSLWDFAKTSGNTIYFGEGSWLTVV.

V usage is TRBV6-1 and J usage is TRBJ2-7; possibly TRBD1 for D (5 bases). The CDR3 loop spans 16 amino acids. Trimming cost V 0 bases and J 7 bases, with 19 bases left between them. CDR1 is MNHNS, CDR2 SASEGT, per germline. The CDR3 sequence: CASSEARGHSGQEQYV. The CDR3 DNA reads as TGTGCCAGCAGTGAAGCGCGAGGACACTCGGGTCAAGAGCAGTACGTC.

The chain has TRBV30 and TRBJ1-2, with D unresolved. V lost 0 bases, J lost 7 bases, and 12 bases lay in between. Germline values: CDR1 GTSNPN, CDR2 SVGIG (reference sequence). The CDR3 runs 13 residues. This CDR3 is CAWSVIRQAGYTF. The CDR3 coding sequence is TGTGCCTGGAGTGTAATACGGCAGGCTGGCTACACCTTC.

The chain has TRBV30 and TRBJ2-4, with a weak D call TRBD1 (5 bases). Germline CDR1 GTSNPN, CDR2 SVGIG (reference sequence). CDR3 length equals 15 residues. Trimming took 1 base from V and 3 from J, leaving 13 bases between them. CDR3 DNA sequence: TGTGCCTGGAGTGGTATAGGGGTGAGCAAAAACATTCAGTACTTC. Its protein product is CAWSGIGVSKNIQYF.

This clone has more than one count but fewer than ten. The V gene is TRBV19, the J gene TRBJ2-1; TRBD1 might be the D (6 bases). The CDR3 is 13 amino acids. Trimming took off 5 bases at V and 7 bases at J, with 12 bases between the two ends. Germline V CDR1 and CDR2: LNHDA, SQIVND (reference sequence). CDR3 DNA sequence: TGTGCCAGTAGTGAGAGGGGGTGGAATGAGCAGTTCTTC. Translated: CASSERGWNEQFF.

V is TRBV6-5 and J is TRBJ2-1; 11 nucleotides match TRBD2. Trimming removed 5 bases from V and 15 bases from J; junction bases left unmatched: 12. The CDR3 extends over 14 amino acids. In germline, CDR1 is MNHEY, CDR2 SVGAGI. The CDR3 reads CASSPGLAGLGGFF. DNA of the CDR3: TGTGCCAGCAGTCCCGGACTAGCGGGCCTAGGGGGGTTCTTC.

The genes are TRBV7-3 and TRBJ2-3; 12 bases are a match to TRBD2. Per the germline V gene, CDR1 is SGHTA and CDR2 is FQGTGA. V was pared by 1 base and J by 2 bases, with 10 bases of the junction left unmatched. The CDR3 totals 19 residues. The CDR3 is CASSLKSRGLAGITDTQYF. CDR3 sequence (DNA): TGTGCCAGCAGCTTAAAAAGTCGTGGACTAGCGGGGATCACAGATACGCAGTATTTT.

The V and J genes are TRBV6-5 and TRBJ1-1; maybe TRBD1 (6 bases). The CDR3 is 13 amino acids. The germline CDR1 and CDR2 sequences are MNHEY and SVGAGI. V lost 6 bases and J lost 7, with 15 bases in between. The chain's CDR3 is CASSLDRWGEAFF. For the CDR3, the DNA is TGTGCCAGCAGCTTAGACAGGTGGGGTGAAGCTTTCTTT.

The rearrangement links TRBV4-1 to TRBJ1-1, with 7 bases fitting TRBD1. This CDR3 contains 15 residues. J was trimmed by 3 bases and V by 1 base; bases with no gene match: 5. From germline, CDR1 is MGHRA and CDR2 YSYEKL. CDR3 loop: CASSQGDRTYTEAFF. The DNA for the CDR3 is TGCGCCAGCAGCCAAGGGGACAGAACGTACACTGAAGCTTTCTTT.

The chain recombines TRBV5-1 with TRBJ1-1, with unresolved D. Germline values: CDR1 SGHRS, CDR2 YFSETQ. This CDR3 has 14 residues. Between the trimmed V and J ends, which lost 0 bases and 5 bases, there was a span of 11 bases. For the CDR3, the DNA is TGCGCCAGCAGCTTGGCCGTTGTTACTACTGAAGCTTTCTTT. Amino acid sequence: CASSLAVVTTEAFF.

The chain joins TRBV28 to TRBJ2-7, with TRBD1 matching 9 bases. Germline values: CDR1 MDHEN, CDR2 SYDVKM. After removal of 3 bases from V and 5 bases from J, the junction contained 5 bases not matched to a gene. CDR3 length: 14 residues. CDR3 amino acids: CASSLGQGLNEQYV. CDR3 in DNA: TGTGCCAGCAGTTTGGGACAGGGTCTTAACGAGCAGTACGTC.

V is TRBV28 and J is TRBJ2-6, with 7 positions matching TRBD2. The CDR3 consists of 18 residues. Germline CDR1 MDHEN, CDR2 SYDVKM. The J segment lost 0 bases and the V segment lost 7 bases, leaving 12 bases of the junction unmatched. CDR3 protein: CASTSGRVRASGANVLTF. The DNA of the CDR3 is TGTGCCAGCACCTCAGGGAGGGTTAGGGCCTCTGGGGCCAACGTCCTGACTTTC.

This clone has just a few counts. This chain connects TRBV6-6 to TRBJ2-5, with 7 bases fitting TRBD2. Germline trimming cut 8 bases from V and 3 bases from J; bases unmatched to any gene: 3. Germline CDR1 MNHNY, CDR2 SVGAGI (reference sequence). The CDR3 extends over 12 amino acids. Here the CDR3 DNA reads TGTGCCAGCTGGGGGGGAGAAGAGACCCAGTACTTC. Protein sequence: CASWGGEETQYF.

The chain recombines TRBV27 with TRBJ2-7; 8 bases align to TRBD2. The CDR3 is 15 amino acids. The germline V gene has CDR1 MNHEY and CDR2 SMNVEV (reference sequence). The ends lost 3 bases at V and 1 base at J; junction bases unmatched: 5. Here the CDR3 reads CASSFGGGWSYEQYF. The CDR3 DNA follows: TGTGCCAGCAGTTTCGGGGGGGGATGGTCCTACGAGCAGTACTTC.

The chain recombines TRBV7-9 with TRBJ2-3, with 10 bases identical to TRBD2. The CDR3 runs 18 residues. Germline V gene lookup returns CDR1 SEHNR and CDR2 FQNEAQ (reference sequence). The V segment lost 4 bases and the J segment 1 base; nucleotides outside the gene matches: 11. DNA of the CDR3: TGTGCCAGCAGCTCCCCCCAGCGGGAGGGCCATGGCACAGATACGCAGTATTTT. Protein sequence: CASSSPQREGHGTDTQYF.

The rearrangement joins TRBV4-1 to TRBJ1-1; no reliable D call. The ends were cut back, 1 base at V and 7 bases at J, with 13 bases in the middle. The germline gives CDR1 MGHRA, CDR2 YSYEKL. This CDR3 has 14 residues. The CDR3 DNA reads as TGCGCCAGCAGCCAAGCGGGAGGGAACGTTGAAGCTTTCTTT. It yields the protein CASSQAGGNVEAFF.

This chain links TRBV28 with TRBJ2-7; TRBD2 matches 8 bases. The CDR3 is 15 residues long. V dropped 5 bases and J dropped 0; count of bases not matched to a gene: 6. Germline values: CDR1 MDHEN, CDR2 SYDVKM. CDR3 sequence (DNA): TGTGCCAGCAGTGAGCGGGAGTGGAGCTCCTACGAGCAGTACTTC. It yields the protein CASSEREWSSYEQYF.

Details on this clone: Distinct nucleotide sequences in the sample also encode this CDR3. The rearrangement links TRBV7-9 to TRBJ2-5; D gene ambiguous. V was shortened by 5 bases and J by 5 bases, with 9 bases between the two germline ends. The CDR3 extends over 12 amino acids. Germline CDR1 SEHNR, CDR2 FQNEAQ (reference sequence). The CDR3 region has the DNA TGTGCCAGCAGCCGCACGGTGGAGACCCAGTACTTC. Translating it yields CASSRTVETQYF.